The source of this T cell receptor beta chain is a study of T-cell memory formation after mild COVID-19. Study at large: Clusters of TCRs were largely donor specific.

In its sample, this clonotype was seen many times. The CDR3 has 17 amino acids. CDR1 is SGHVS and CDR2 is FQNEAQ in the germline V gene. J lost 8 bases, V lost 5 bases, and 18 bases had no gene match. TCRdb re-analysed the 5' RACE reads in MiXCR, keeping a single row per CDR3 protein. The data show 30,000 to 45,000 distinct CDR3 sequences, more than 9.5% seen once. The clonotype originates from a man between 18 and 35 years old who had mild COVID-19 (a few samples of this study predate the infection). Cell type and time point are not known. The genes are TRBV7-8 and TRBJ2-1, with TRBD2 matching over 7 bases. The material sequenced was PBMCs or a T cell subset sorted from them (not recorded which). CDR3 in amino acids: CASSVGGLGVKNDEQFF. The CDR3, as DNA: TGTGCCAGCAGCGTCGGGGGGTTAGGGGTTAAAAACGATGAGCAGTTCTTC.